Shown below are 20 T cell receptor beta chains from a single sample sequenced in a study of T-cell reconstitution after alpha-beta-depleted transplantation in children. Preparing the TCRbeta library involved the use of unique molecular identifiers. TCRdb re-called the PCR reads through MiXCR, storing one row per CDR3 protein. The profile shows 300,000 or so distinct CDR3 sequences, 9.5% to 10% of them singletons. Source: PBMCs from the stem cell graft donor, taken from the stem cell graft. The source of these receptors is a human donor who donated a stem cell graft to a child with SCID.

This sequence joins TRBV7-9 and TRBJ2-3; D remains ambiguous. The germline V gene has CDR1 SEHNR and CDR2 FQNEAQ (reference sequence). The V gene lost 5 bases and the J gene lost 3 bases, with 15 bases spanning the gap. This CDR3 is built from 15 residues. CDR3 sequence: CASSPNGVGTDTQYF. CDR3 DNA sequence: TGTGCCAGCAGCCCTAACGGTGTAGGTACAGATACGCAGTATTTT.

This clonotype has more than one count but fewer than ten. The chain is built from TRBV3-1 and TRBJ2-7; TRBD1 might be the D (5 bases). The CDR3 covers 13 residues. V lost 4 bases, J lost 5 bases, and 12 bases lay in between. CDR1 is LGHDT and CDR2 is YNNKEL in the germline V gene (reference sequence). In DNA form, the CDR3 reads TGTGCCAGCAGCCTATCAGGGTACAACGAGCAGTACTTC. Its translation is CASSLSGYNEQYF.

Many counts were recorded for this clonotype. V usage is TRBV6-5 and J usage is TRBJ2-3; D gene ambiguous. Trimming cost V 0 bases and J 0 bases, with 10 bases left between them. This CDR3 region has 16 residues. Germline V gene sequence: CDR1 MNHEY, CDR2 SVGAGI. CDR3 protein: CASSYSDFTSTDTQYF. CDR3 DNA sequence: TGTGCCAGCAGTTACTCAGATTTTACTAGCACAGATACGCAGTATTTT.

Only a few counts were recorded for this clonotype. V gene TRBV20-1 combines with J gene TRBJ1-1; TRBD1 might be the D (6 bases). Trimming took off 5 bases at V and 2 bases at J, with 12 bases between the two ends. The CDR3 loop spans 13 amino acids. Looked up from germline, CDR1 is DFQATT and CDR2 is SNEGSKA (reference sequence). In DNA, the CDR3 is TGCAGTGCTCCCAGGGGACCAAACACTGAAGCTTTCTTT. The encoded protein is CSAPRGPNTEAFF.

The chain employs TRBV5-1 and TRBJ2-1; D not resolved. Between the trimmed V and J ends, which lost 4 bases and 0 bases, there was a span of 14 bases. Germline assignment: CDR1 SGHRS and CDR2 YFSETQ. The CDR3 loop spans 16 amino acids. The CDR3 loop reads CASSQTAFPSYNEQFF. The CDR3 nucleotides are TGCGCCAGCAGCCAGACCGCCTTCCCCTCCTACAATGAGCAGTTCTTC. Filled out from reference TRBV5-1 and TRBJ2-1, the complete variable domain reads KAGVTQTPRYLIKTRGQQVTLSCSPISGHRSVSWYQQTPGQGLQFLFEYFSETQRNKGNFPGRFSGRQFSNSRSEMNVSTLELGDSALYLCASSQTAFPSYNEQFFGPGTRLTVL.

In its sample, this clonotype was seen many times. The V gene is TRBV20-1, the J gene TRBJ2-3; the D gene is possibly TRBD1 (6 bases). The ends were cut back, 0 bases at V and 0 bases at J, with 10 bases in the middle. Germline lookup yields CDR1 DFQATT and CDR2 SNEGSKA (reference sequence). CDR3 length equals 15 residues. The CDR3 region is CSARDRTVSTDTQYF. The CDR3, as DNA: TGCAGTGCTAGAGATCGGACAGTTAGCACAGATACGCAGTATTTT.

Many counts were recorded for this clonotype. The chain employs TRBV6-1 and TRBJ1-2; 7 bases fit TRBD1. This CDR3 region has 14 residues. CDR1 is MNHNS, CDR2 SASEGT, per germline. V dropped 4 bases and J dropped 8; count of bases not matched to a gene: 10. The CDR3 protein is CASSAGTAQRGYTF. For the CDR3, the DNA is TGTGCCAGCAGTGCCGGGACAGCCCAAAGAGGCTACACCTTC.

The rearrangement links TRBV6-1 to TRBJ2-1, with 7 bases identical to TRBD2. This CDR3 comprises 16 residues. The junction had 6 bases not matched to a gene; V was cut back by 4 bases and J by 0 bases. The germline CDR1 and CDR2 sequences are MNHNS and SASEGT. DNA of the CDR3: TGTGCCAGCAGTGGGGGCCGGGGGGTCTCCTACAATGAGCAGTTCTTC. It is translated as CASSGGRGVSYNEQFF.

This clonotype was seen at least ten times. The chain joins TRBV20-1 to TRBJ2-1, with D maybe TRBD1 (6 bases). CDR3 length: 13 amino acids. Germline V gives CDR1 DFQATT, CDR2 SNEGSKA (reference sequence). V was clipped by 7 bases and J by 0 bases, with 10 bases between them. CDR3 coding DNA: TGCAGTGGGCAGGGGCCCTCCTACAATGAGCAGTTCTTC. This translates into CSGQGPSYNEQFF.

V gene TRBV18 combines with J gene TRBJ1-3; possible D gene TRBD1, 6 bases. CDR3 length equals 14 residues. The V end lost 3 bases, the J end lost 4 bases, and 10 bases lay between the germline ends. CDR1 KGHSH and CDR2 LQKENI come from the germline V gene. CDR3 amino acids: CASSPDGTGNTIYF. The CDR3 DNA reads as TGTGCCAGCTCACCGGATGGGACAGGAAACACCATATATTTT. Full variable domain (missing parts from reference TRBV18 and TRBJ1-3): NAGVMQNPRHLVRRRGQEARLRCSPMKGHSHVYWYRQLPEEGLKFMVYLQKENIIDESGMPKERFSAEFPKEGPSILRIQQVVRGDSAAYFCASSPDGTGNTIYFGEGSWLTVV.

This clonotype was recorded only once. This chain links TRBV5-3 with TRBJ1-5, with 7 bases fitting TRBD1. TRBV5-3 is classed as an ORF, of uncertain function. V was pared by 4 bases and J by 2 bases, with 9 bases of the junction left unmatched. This CDR3 has 16 residues. CDR3 coding DNA: TGTGCCAGAAGCAGAACTAGACAGGGAGGCAATCAGCCCCAGCATTTT. Encoded protein: CARSRTRQGGNQPQHF.

The sample holds many counts of this clonotype. The J gene is TRBJ2-1, the V gene TRBV6-2 or TRBV6-3; 7 bases align to TRBD2. V was pared by 4 bases and J by 9 bases, with 15 bases of the junction left unmatched. This CDR3 is 16 amino acids long. CDR1 and CDR2 (germline): MNHEY, SVGEGT. DNA of the CDR3: TGTGCCAGCAGTTCACTAGGCGGGGGTATCCTCCGTGAGCAGTTCTTC. Translating gives CASSSLGGGILREQFF.

This clonotype has more than one count but fewer than ten. This chain uses TRBV12-3 or TRBV12-4 with TRBJ1-5; D unclear. The CDR3 spans 13 residues. Trimming removed 6 bases from V and 6 bases from J, with 12 bases in between. CDR3 in DNA: TGTGCCAGCAGCTTGCTCGTCCTTCAGCCCCAGCATTTT. Translation: CASSLLVLQPQHF.

This clonotype was detected only a few times. The chain couples TRBV12-3 or TRBV12-4 to TRBJ2-4; D tentatively reads TRBD1 or TRBD2 (5 bases each). V was clipped by 7 bases and J by 12 bases, with 19 bases between them. The CDR3 totals 13 residues. Here the CDR3 DNA reads TGTGCCAGCACCTGGGGGAGTGGACTTAGTCAGTACTTC. The encoded protein is CASTWGSGLSQYF.

The chain couples TRBV20-1 to TRBJ2-2; maybe TRBD2 (5 bases). Trimming pared 3 bases from V and 4 bases from J, leaving 12 bases between. This CDR3 has 14 amino acids. Germline V gene data show CDR1 as DFQATT and CDR2 as SNEGSKA (reference sequence). The CDR3 nucleotides are TGCAGTGCTAGGAACCATGGGAGCACCGGGGAGCTGTTTTTT. It encodes CSARNHGSTGELFF.

The V and J genes are TRBV7-6 and TRBJ2-3, with 9 nucleotides matching TRBD2. Germline V gene lookup returns CDR1 SGHVS and CDR2 FNYEAQ. CDR3 length: 18 amino acids. V gave up 3 bases and J gave up 2 bases; unmatched junction bases: 12. CDR3 residues: CASSFPALGGGDTDTQYF. CDR3 coding DNA: TGTGCCAGCAGCTTCCCAGCCCTCGGCGGGGGGGACACAGATACGCAGTATTTT.

CDR3 nucleotide sequence: TGTGCCAGCAGCTTAGCTCAAGGGGGGATGGATACGCAGTATTTT. It encodes CASSLAQGGMDTQYF. This chain joins TRBV7-6 and TRBJ2-3; either TRBD1 or TRBD2 may supply D (6 bases each). The CDR3 is made up of 15 amino acids. The V and J ends lost 0 bases and 6 bases respectively, with 13 bases between them. Germline V gives CDR1 SGHVS, CDR2 FNYEAQ.

In its sample, this clonotype was seen a few times. The chain links TRBV5-1 to TRBJ1-1; 11 bases map to TRBD1. Germline CDR1 is SGHRS and CDR2 is YFSETQ. CDR3 length: 17 amino acids. The ends lost 3 bases at V and 1 base at J; junction bases unmatched: 8. For the CDR3, the DNA is TGCGCCAGCAGCTGGATCGGGACAGGGGGGCCGAACACTGAAGCTTTCTTT. Amino acids: CASSWIGTGGPNTEAFF.

This clonotype was recorded a few times. The chain employs TRBV7-8 and TRBJ2-1; TRBD1 is a possible D gene (6 bases). The germline gives CDR1 SGHVS, CDR2 FQNEAQ. The CDR3 extends over 15 amino acids. V was trimmed by 2 bases and J by 3 bases, leaving 11 bases between them. The CDR3 DNA is TGTGCCAGCAGCTTAATGGGGGCTGTCTACAATGAGCAGTTCTTC. Translated: CASSLMGAVYNEQFF. The whole variable domain, filled in from reference TRBV7-8 and TRBJ2-1, reads GAGVSQSPRYKVAKRGQDVALRCDPISGHVSLFWYQQALGQGPEFLTYFQNEAQLDKSGLPSDRFFAERPEGSVSTLKIQRTQQEDSAVYLCASSLMGAVYNEQFFGPGTRLTVL.

J is TRBJ2-7 and V is TRBV5-1, with 8 bases lining up with TRBD1. Germline CDR1 is SGHRS and CDR2 is YFSETQ. The CDR3 length is 16 residues. V lost 0 bases and J lost 3; bases outside the gene matches: 8. CDR3 sequence (DNA): TGCGCCAGCAGCTTGGGACAGGGGTTGGGTCTCTACGAGCAGTACTTC. This gives the protein CASSLGQGLGLYEQYF.